The 17 T cell receptor beta chains below were found in one sample sequenced in a study of liver allograft versus peripheral blood T cells. Study overall: Recipients' peripheral blood supplied the T cell receptor repertoires against which those in transplanted livers were compared.

TCRdb reanalysed the reads using MiXCR and keeps one entry per CDR3 protein. Here the sample spans 10,000 or so distinct CDR3 sequences, roughly 20% being singletons. The origin of the receptors is a human patient who had a liver transplant. Certain T cells may be donor cells from the graft.

By share of the sample, this clonotype is medium-sized. The chain carries TRBV19 and TRBJ1-4; TRBD1 might be the D (6 bases). The CDR3 sequence is 17 residues long. V lost 5 bases and J 2 bases, leaving 18 bases between the germline ends. Germline loops: CDR1 LNHDA, CDR2 SQIVND (reference sequence). The CDR3 is CASSRRIRQDTNEKLFF. The DNA for the CDR3 is TGTGCCAGTAGTCGTAGGATTAGACAGGACACTAATGAAAAACTGTTTTTT.

Concerning this clonotype itself: A much larger clone sits a single nucleotide away, making a read error possible. This sequence joins TRBV6-5 and TRBJ1-1; D ambiguous. This CDR3 region has 15 residues. Trimming stripped 4 bases from V and 8 bases from J, with 20 bases between. Per germline, CDR1 MNHEY and CDR2 SVGAGI. The CDR3 loop is CASSSFGFWIQEAFF. The CDR3 nucleotides read TGTGCCAGCAGTTCCTTCGGGTTTTGGATACAGGAAGCTTTCTTT.

The chain recombines TRBV7-2 with TRBJ2-7; TRBD2 agrees at 11 bases. Germline CDR1 is SGHTA and CDR2 is FQGNSA. The CDR3 has 16 residues. Trimming at V came to 1 base and at J to 3 bases, leaving 5 bases not matched to a gene. CDR3 coding DNA: TGTGCCAGCAGCTTAGAAGGTACTAGCGGGAGCTACGAGCAGTACTTC. It yields the protein CASSLEGTSGSYEQYF.

By sample fraction, this clonotype is medium-sized. The chain joins TRBV6-5 to TRBJ1-1; TRBD1 aligns across 9 bases. In germline, CDR1 is MNHEY, CDR2 SVGAGI. With V trimmed by 4 bases and J by 7 bases, 7 bases remained unmatched. CDR3 length: 14 residues. The CDR3 sequence is CASSLGQGELEAFF. The CDR3 DNA follows: TGTGCCAGCAGTTTGGGACAGGGAGAACTTGAAGCTTTCTTT.

The chain links TRBV6-1 to TRBJ1-5; D unclear. Trimming took 6 bases from V and 0 from J, leaving 12 bases between them. Germline loops: CDR1 MNHNS, CDR2 SASEGT. The CDR3 has 15 residues. CDR3 amino acids: CASSASSYSNQPQHF. The CDR3 coding sequence is TGTGCCAGCAGCGCCTCATCTTATAGCAATCAGCCCCAGCATTTT.

By proportion, this clonotype is medium-sized. The chain links TRBV6-5 to TRBJ1-6; D is unresolved. V gave up 0 bases and J gave up 11 bases, with 23 bases separating them. The CDR3 sequence is 18 residues long. Germline V gives CDR1 MNHEY, CDR2 SVGAGI. DNA for the CDR3: TGTGCCAGCAGTTACTCGAAGGCTGGACCCGGCCGCGTTACACCCCTCCACTTT. Translated: CASSYSKAGPGRVTPLHF.

The rearrangement uses TRBV5-1 and TRBJ1-1; 7 nucleotides line up with TRBD1. The CDR3 covers 13 residues. From germline, CDR1 is SGHRS and CDR2 YFSETQ. J gave up 3 bases and V 4 bases, and 3 bases lay outside the gene matches. CDR3 DNA: TGCGCCAGCAGCCCTACAGGGGACACTGAAGCTTTCTTT. Amino acid sequence: CASSPTGDTEAFF.

This chain connects TRBV15 to TRBJ1-2; TRBD1 aligns across 10 bases. The germline V gene encodes CDR1 LNHNV and CDR2 YYDKDF (reference sequence). J was trimmed by 6 bases and V by 3 bases; bases with no gene match: 4. The CDR3 loop spans 14 amino acids. CDR3 residues: CATSRTGTGDGYTF. DNA for the CDR3: TGTGCCACCAGCAGGACCGGGACAGGGGATGGCTACACCTTC. The variable domain in full, completed from reference TRBV15 and TRBJ1-2, reads DAMVIQNPRYQVTQFGKPVTLSCSQTLNHNVMYWYQQKSSQAPKLLFHYYDKDFNNEADTPDNFQSRRPNTSFCFLDIRSPGLGDTAMYLCATSRTGTGDGYTFGSGTRLTVV.

This chain links TRBV12-3 or TRBV12-4 with TRBJ2-6; tentatively, D is TRBD1 or TRBD2 (6 bases each). Trimming removed 5 bases at V and 2 bases at J, with 16 bases between. This CDR3 has 17 residues. The CDR3 protein is CASSGRGLLTGANVLTF. The CDR3 DNA sequence: TGTGCCAGCAGTGGCCGGGGGCTGCTTACTGGGGCCAACGTCCTGACTTTC.

This clonotype is medium-sized by share. V is TRBV29-1 and J is TRBJ1-2; no clear D gene. The ends were cut back, 8 bases at V and 6 bases at J, with 10 bases in the middle. CDR3 length: 10 residues. Germline assignment: CDR1 SQVTM and CDR2 ANQGSEA. This chain's CDR3 is CSTGPDGYTF. CDR3 nucleotide sequence: TGCAGCACCGGACCGGATGGCTACACCTTC.

This clonotype is termed medium-sized. The chain uses TRBV7-2 and TRBJ1-1, with 7 bases identical to TRBD1. The V and J ends lost 4 bases and 1 base, in that order; junction bases with no gene match: 3. The CDR3 covers 14 residues. Germline V lookup: CDR1 SGHTA, CDR2 FQGNSA. This chain's CDR3 is CASSSWTGNTEAFF. DNA of the CDR3: TGTGCCAGCAGCTCCTGGACAGGGAACACTGAAGCTTTCTTT.

This clonotype has at least ten counts. The chain couples TRBV5-6 to TRBJ1-1; D ambiguous. CDR1 and CDR2 (germline): SGHDT, YYEEEE. The CDR3 totals 14 residues. V was clipped by 4 bases and J by 0 bases, with 10 bases between them. The DNA for the CDR3 is TGTGCCAGCAGCCTCGCTGGAATGAACACTGAAGCTTTCTTT. Translating it yields CASSLAGMNTEAFF.

This chain joins TRBV20-1 and TRBJ1-2, with TRBD1 matching over 10 bases. This CDR3 is 15 amino acids long. Germline assignment: CDR1 DFQATT and CDR2 SNEGSKA (reference sequence). The CDR3 DNA follows: TGCAGCTTTCAACACGAGACAGGGGGCTTTAATGGCTACACCTTC. It yields the protein CSFQHETGGFNGYTF.

Judged by abundance, this clonotype is medium-sized. The CDR3 here is CASSLNSLQSPLHF. The CDR3 DNA is TGTGCCAGCAGCTTAAACAGTTTACAGTCACCCCTCCACTTT. The V call is TRBV7-2, the J call TRBJ1-6; D gene uncertain. CDR1 and CDR2 (germline): SGHTA, FQGNSA. There are 14 residues in the CDR3. Trimming left V 2 bases short and J 10 bases short, with 12 bases between.

By frequency in the sample, this clonotype is medium-sized. The rearrangement links TRBV7-2 to TRBJ2-1; either TRBD1 or TRBD2 may fit D (8 bases each). This CDR3 has 16 amino acids. Trimming took off 3 bases at V and 7 bases at J, with 19 bases between the two ends. CDR1 SGHTA and CDR2 FQGNSA come from the germline V gene. The CDR3 coding sequence is TGTGCCAGCAGCTTCGGGGGGGGACAGGTCTGGAATGAGCAGTTCTTC. Protein product: CASSFGGGQVWNEQFF.

As concerns this clonotype: Since a much larger clone is just one base distant, this may be a read error. V gene TRBV5-4 combines with J gene TRBJ2-7; D might be TRBD2 (5 bases). CDR1 and CDR2 from the germline V gene are SGHNT and YYREEE (reference sequence). This CDR3 is 12 amino acids long. CDR3 protein: CVSSRDAYEQYF. DNA for the CDR3: TGTGTCAGCAGCCGGGATGCCTACGAGCAGTACTTC.

V usage is TRBV12-5 and J usage is TRBJ1-6; D gene ambiguous. The V end was cut by 4 bases, the J end by 7 bases, with 14 bases between. CDR1 and CDR2 (germline): LGHNT, FRNRAP. This CDR3 region has 15 residues. CDR3 region: CASGWDAGNNSPLHF. The CDR3 DNA is TGTGCTAGTGGTTGGGATGCTGGGAACAATTCACCCCTCCACTTT. Full variable domain (rest looked up from reference TRBV12-5 and TRBJ1-6): DARVTQTPRHKVTEMGQEVTMRCQPILGHNTVFWYRQTMMQGLELLAYFRNRAPLDDSGMPKDRFSAEMPDATLATLKIQPSEPRDSAVYFCASGWDAGNNSPLHFGNGTRLTVT.